Below, 17 T cell receptor beta chains from the same sample are listed, as sequenced in a study of T-cell reconstitution after alpha-beta-depleted transplantation in children. The TCRbeta library was prepared with unique molecular identifiers. TCRdb reprocessed the PCR reads via MiXCR and lists one record per CDR3 protein. The table shows roughly 200,000 distinct CDR3 sequences, with about a tenth occurring only once. The sample consisted of PBMCs, taken before TCRalphabeta/CD19-depleted stem cell transplant. The origin of the receptors is a child under three years old with acute myeloid leukemia, due to receive a stem cell transplant.

This clonotype was detected many times. The V and J genes are TRBV18 and TRBJ1-5, with 9 bases fitting TRBD1. Trimming at V came to 4 bases and at J to 7 bases, leaving 2 bases not matched to a gene. The CDR3 covers 13 residues. Looked up from germline, CDR1 is KGHSH and CDR2 is LQKENI. The CDR3 bases are TGTGCCAGCTCACGGGGACAGGGCCAGCCCCAGCATTTT. It codes for CASSRGQGQPQHF.

This clonotype was detected many times. This chain connects TRBV18 to TRBJ2-3, with a possible D match to TRBD2 (6 bases). The ends were cut back, 6 bases at V and 6 bases at J, with 19 bases in the middle. CDR1 KGHSH and CDR2 LQKENI come from the germline V gene. This CDR3 contains 15 residues. The CDR3 sequence is CASSQRESGFDTQYF. In nucleotides, the CDR3 is TGTGCCAGCTCGCAACGGGAGTCGGGGTTCGATACGCAGTATTTT.

Many counts were recorded for this clonotype. The rearrangement joins TRBV19 to TRBJ2-1; 10 nucleotides line up with TRBD1. Germline V gives CDR1 LNHDA, CDR2 SQIVND (reference sequence). This CDR3 is built from 15 residues. V gave up 7 bases and J gave up 4 bases; unmatched junction bases: 7. This CDR3 reads CASKPGTGEYNEQFF. The CDR3, as DNA: TGTGCCAGTAAGCCCGGGACAGGGGAGTACAATGAGCAGTTCTTC.

This clonotype appeared many times. This chain uses TRBV28 with TRBJ2-7; TRBD2 matches at 11 bases. This CDR3 is built from 15 residues. V lost 5 bases and J lost 4; bases outside the gene matches: 7. The germline V gene encodes CDR1 MDHEN and CDR2 SYDVKM. The CDR3 DNA reads as TGTGCCAGCAGTCAACTAGCGGGAGTGTTATACGAGCAGTACTTC. It translates to CASSQLAGVLYEQYF.

The sample holds a few counts of this clonotype. The chain has TRBV12-3 or TRBV12-4 and TRBJ1-5; 8 nucleotides align to TRBD1. The CDR3 is 13 amino acids. Trimming removed 6 bases from V and 7 bases from J; junction bases left unmatched: 5. As DNA, the CDR3 is TGTGCCAGCAGCCGACAGGGGTTCCAGCCCCAGCATTTT. Encoded protein: CASSRQGFQPQHF.

This clonotype occurred many times. The CDR3 reads CASSSTRTVGHQPQHF. The CDR3 DNA reads TGTGCCAGCAGCTCGACCCGGACAGTTGGACATCAGCCCCAGCATTTT. The chain joins TRBV7-8 to TRBJ1-5; weak D call: TRBD1 (6 bases). Trimming stripped 4 bases from V and 5 bases from J, with 18 bases between. CDR3 size: 16 residues. Germline loops: CDR1 SGHVS, CDR2 FQNEAQ.

This clonotype was counted ten times or more. This chain joins TRBV19 and TRBJ2-7; perhaps TRBD1 as D (5 bases). The V gene's germline CDR1 is LNHDA and CDR2 SQIVND (reference sequence). V lost 4 bases to trimming and J lost 4 bases, with 5 bases between them. This CDR3 spans 11 amino acids. The CDR3 coding sequence is TGTGCCAGTAGTAACAGGTACGAGCAGTACTTC. This translates into CASSNRYEQYF. Full variable domain (missing parts from reference TRBV19 and TRBJ2-7): DGGITQSPKYLFRKEGQNVTLSCEQNLNHDAMYWYRQDPGQGLRLIYYSQIVNDFQKGDIAEGYSVSREKKESFPLTVTSAQKNPTAFYLCASSNRYEQYFGPGTRLTVT.

This clonotype was picked up many times. V usage is TRBV12-3 or TRBV12-4 and J usage is TRBJ1-2; perhaps TRBD1 as D (5 bases). The CDR3 is 15 residues long. V was pared by 3 bases and J by 4 bases, with 15 bases between. DNA of the CDR3: TGTGCCAGCAGTTTGGGGGAGGCGGGGCCCTATGGCTACACCTTC. Protein: CASSLGEAGPYGYTF.

There are many counts of this clonotype. The chain couples TRBV29-1 to TRBJ2-7; 7 nucleotides line up with TRBD2. The CDR3 totals 15 residues. Germline CDR1 reads SQVTM; CDR2 reads ANQGSEA. Trimming took 3 bases from V and 4 from J; bases not matched to a gene: 12. CDR3 bases: TGCAGCGTTGAGATAAGAGCGGGACTAATGTACGAGCAGTACTTC. It codes for CSVEIRAGLMYEQYF.

This clonotype was seen many times. This rearrangement joins TRBV24-1 to TRBJ1-1, with 7 nucleotides matching TRBD1. The CDR3 runs 13 residues. CDR1 KGHDR and CDR2 SFDVKD come from the germline V gene. V dropped 1 base and J dropped 7; count of bases not matched to a gene: 2. CDR3 residues: CATSDFSGGEAFF. The CDR3 bases are TGTGCCACCAGTGATTTCTCAGGGGGTGAAGCTTTCTTT.

This clonotype was seen repeatedly, ten times or more. The rearrangement joins TRBV20-1 to TRBJ1-1, with D tentatively TRBD1 (6 bases). Germline-derived CDR1 and CDR2 are DFQATT and SNEGSKA (reference sequence). The CDR3 runs to 14 residues. The CDR3 sequence: CRVQLGQSNTEAFF. CDR3 nucleotides: TGCAGAGTACAATTAGGACAGTCGAACACTGAAGCTTTCTTT.

This clonotype was seen more than once but under ten times. The rearrangement links TRBV12-3 or TRBV12-4 to TRBJ2-1; TRBD2 matches 13 bases. The CDR3 is 15 amino acids. Trimming removed 7 bases from V and 7 bases from J; junction bases left unmatched: 7. The CDR3, as DNA: TGTGCCAGCACCAGGACTAGCGGGAGAGTAAATGAGCAGTTCTTC. Its translation is CASTRTSGRVNEQFF.

This clonotype came up many times. This sequence joins TRBV29-1 and TRBJ2-1; tentatively, D is TRBD2 (6 bases). The CDR3 covers 12 residues. Germline V lookup: CDR1 SQVTM, CDR2 ANQGSEA. V lost 6 bases, J lost 0 bases, and 6 bases lay in between. This CDR3 is CSVAGSYNEQFF. CDR3 bases: TGCAGCGTAGCGGGCTCCTACAATGAGCAGTTCTTC.

CDR3 coding DNA: TGTGCCAGCAGCCTCAGTCACGGGTACCAAGAGACCCAGTACTTC. Its translation is CASSLSHGYQETQYF. The chain carries TRBV3-1 and TRBJ2-5; D gene ambiguous. The CDR3 is 15 amino acids. Germline CDR1 is LGHDT and CDR2 is YNNKEL (reference sequence). Trimming shortened V by 4 bases and J by 0 bases, and 12 bases separated the two germline ends.

This clonotype was observed a few times. A read error may explain this, as a much larger clone is one base away. V is TRBV7-9 and J is TRBJ1-4, with no clear D. This CDR3 region has 14 residues. Germline-derived CDR1 and CDR2 are SEHNR and FQNEAQ (reference sequence). CDR3 nucleotides: TGTGTCAGCAGCTTAGCCAGCTCGGCTGAAAAACTGTTTTTT. Translation gives CVSSLASSAEKLFF.

At least ten counts were recorded for this clonotype. The chain combines TRBV4-1 with TRBJ2-5; 9 bases are shared with TRBD2. The CDR3 runs 14 residues. Germline loops: CDR1 MGHRA, CDR2 YSYEKL. J was trimmed by 4 bases and V by 1 base; bases with no gene match: 1. The CDR3 region is CASSQGLAVETQYF. As DNA, the CDR3 is TGCGCCAGCAGCCAAGGACTAGCGGTAGAGACCCAGTACTTC.

This clonotype was observed many times. The chain links TRBV20-1 to TRBJ2-3; possible D gene TRBD2, 7 bases. The CDR3 length is 15 residues. V was pared by 2 bases and J by 1 base, with 13 bases between. The germline CDR1 and CDR2 sequences are DFQATT and SNEGSKA (reference sequence). CDR3 sequence (DNA): TGCAGTGCTAGATCTAGAGGGGGGGGCACAGATACGCAGTATTTT. Amino acid sequence: CSARSRGGGTDTQYF.